The 19 T cell receptor beta chains given below trace back to one sample, sequenced in a study of blood T cells in healthy people across ages. It was with a sample-barcoded 5' primer and a J-beta primer mix that a second PCR of roughly 7 to 12 cycles was run. From the 5' RACE reads, TCRdb called clonotypes with MiXCR, one entry per CDR3 protein. The sample has 700,000 or so distinct CDR3 sequences, approximately 21% seen once. The sample comprised blood. The origin of the receptors is a man in his 70s in good health.

This clonotype was observed a few times. One junction end disagrees with the germline gene, perhaps due to a read error. The rearrangement joins TRBV6-2 or TRBV6-3 to TRBJ1-2; D unresolved. The CDR3 runs 14 residues. The germline V gene encodes CDR1 MNHEY and CDR2 SVGEGT. The CDR3 protein is CAGSYSGSQYGYTF. The CDR3 region has the DNA TGTGCCGGCAGTTACTCCGGGTCCCAGTATGGCTACACCTTC.

The chain joins TRBV7-2 to TRBJ2-3; 10 nucleotides match TRBD1. Looked up from germline, CDR1 is SGHTA and CDR2 is FQGNSA. V trimming: 4 bases; J trimming: 2 bases; junction bases outside the gene matches: 9. The CDR3 contains 17 residues. The CDR3 region is CTSSSGTGVFFTDTQYF. CDR3 nucleotide sequence: TGTACCAGCAGCTCTGGGACAGGGGTCTTCTTCACAGATACGCAGTATTTT.

This clonotype was recorded a few times. The V call is TRBV6-5, the J call TRBJ1-6; 7 nucleotides match TRBD1. Germline CDR1 is MNHEY and CDR2 is SVGAGI. The V and J ends lost 6 bases and 1 base, in that order; junction bases with no gene match: 6. CDR3 length equals 16 residues. CDR3 protein: CASSYRDRSYNSPLHF. The CDR3 DNA sequence: TGTGCCAGCAGCTACCGGGACAGATCCTATAATTCACCCCTCCACTTT.

This clonotype came up many times. The chain is built from TRBV20-1 and TRBJ1-2, with a possible D match to TRBD1 (5 bases). This CDR3 has 10 residues. Germline-derived CDR1 and CDR2 are DFQATT and SNEGSKA (reference sequence). V lost 5 bases, J lost 14 bases, and 15 bases lay in between. As DNA, the CDR3 is TGCAGTGCTCGCAGTGGGGGGATTACCTTC. Its protein product is CSARSGGITF.

This clonotype occurred many times. The rearrangement uses TRBV7-2 and TRBJ2-3; no reliable D call. Trimming cost V 1 base and J 5 bases, with 7 bases left between them. This CDR3 has 13 amino acids. Germline V CDR1 and CDR2: SGHTA, FQGNSA. Here the CDR3 DNA reads TGTGCCAGCAGCTTAGGGCTAGGAGATACGCAGTATTTT. Translated, it gives CASSLGLGDTQYF.

There are many counts of this clonotype. The V gene is TRBV29-1, the J gene TRBJ2-1; TRBD1 is a possible D gene (5 bases). Trimming removed 7 bases at V and 0 bases at J, with 7 bases between. The CDR3 extends over 12 amino acids. CDR1 is SQVTM and CDR2 is ANQGSEA in the germline V gene. The CDR3 is CSGDSSYNEQFF. DNA for the CDR3: TGCAGCGGCGACAGCTCCTACAATGAGCAGTTCTTC.

Details on this clonotype: This may come from a read error, since a much larger clone is one base off. The conserved closing phenylalanine or tryptophan is absent in this CDR3, likely reflecting a read error. The chain employs TRBV20-1 and TRBJ2-5, with a tentative D call TRBD1 (6 bases). Between the trimmed V and J ends, which lost 6 bases and 0 bases, there was a span of 17 bases. Germline V lookup: CDR1 DFQATT, CDR2 SNEGSKA (reference sequence). The CDR3 sequence is 15 residues long. CDR3 sequence: CSAGMGARHQETQYV. The CDR3 nucleotides are TGCAGTGCGGGAATGGGGGCCAGGCACCAAGAGACCCAGTACGTC.

The chain links TRBV6-5 to TRBJ1-6; D gene uncertain. Germline-derived CDR1 and CDR2 are MNHEY and SVGAGI. CDR3 length: 13 residues. Trimming stripped 6 bases from V and 9 bases from J, with 12 bases between. CDR3 sequence reads: CASSLTLGSPLHF. The CDR3 DNA reads TGTGCCAGCAGCTTGACACTCGGTTCACCCCTCCACTTT.

The chain uses TRBV20-1 and TRBJ2-7; a possible D gene is TRBD2 (5 bases). The CDR3 extends over 19 amino acids. Between the trimmed V and J ends, which lost 3 bases and 3 bases, there was a span of 30 bases. CDR1 is DFQATT, CDR2 SNEGSKA, per germline (reference sequence). As DNA, the CDR3 is TGCAGTGCTAGGGTTACTTCCGCGGGCCTAGGGAGCTTCGTCTACGAGCAGTACTTC. Amino acid sequence: CSARVTSAGLGSFVYEQYF.

This clonotype was counted a few times. The chain is built from TRBV20-1 and TRBJ2-3; D is perhaps TRBD2 (6 bases). The V end lost 3 bases, the J end lost 4 bases, and 8 bases lay between the germline ends. The CDR3 runs to 12 residues. Germline assignment: CDR1 DFQATT and CDR2 SNEGSKA (reference sequence). In DNA, the CDR3 is TGCAGTGCTAGCGGGAGCCCAGATACGCAGTATTTT. Translating gives CSASGSPDTQYF.

This chain connects TRBV10-3 to TRBJ1-1, with D possibly matching TRBD1 (5 bases). V lost 0 bases to trimming and J lost 0 bases, with 8 bases between them. The germline V gene encodes CDR1 ENHRY and CDR2 SYGVKD. The CDR3 is made up of 15 amino acids. Here the CDR3 DNA reads TGTGCCATCAGTGAGTCTAGGGGCCTGAACACTGAAGCTTTCTTT. Translated: CAISESRGLNTEAFF.

V usage is TRBV7-8 and J usage is TRBJ2-4, with a weak D call TRBD1 (5 bases). The germline V and J ends were trimmed by 4 bases and 0 bases, with 10 bases remaining between them. Germline CDR1 and CDR2: SGHVS and FQNEAQ. CDR3 length equals 15 residues. In DNA, the CDR3 is TGTGCCAGCAGCTCCCGACAGCTAGCCAAAAACATTCAGTACTTC. Protein product: CASSSRQLAKNIQYF.

This clonotype occurred a few times. The chain uses TRBV20-1 and TRBJ1-2; 8 bases are shared with TRBD1. Germline CDR1 is DFQATT and CDR2 is SNEGSKA (reference sequence). This CDR3 has 10 amino acids. DNA for the CDR3: TGCATCGGGACAGGAGCAGGCTACACCTTC. Its protein product is CIGTGAGYTF.

This clonotype showed up just a few times. The chain carries TRBV5-1 and TRBJ1-4; D is possibly TRBD1 (6 bases). Trimming stripped 3 bases from V and 8 bases from J, with 14 bases between. This CDR3 contains 14 residues. Germline CDR1 reads SGHRS; CDR2 reads YFSETQ. The CDR3 sequence: CASSSGTREEKLFF. As DNA, the CDR3 is TGCGCCAGCAGCTCCGGGACACGGGAAGAAAAACTGTTTTTT.

In this sample, this clonotype turned up a few times. The J gene is TRBJ2-7, the V gene TRBV7-2, with D possibly matching TRBD1 (6 bases). This CDR3 region has 13 residues. V shed 5 bases and J shed 6 bases, with 14 bases lying between them. CDR1 is SGHTA and CDR2 is FQGNSA in the germline V gene. This CDR3 is CASSPWTVGEQYF. As DNA, the CDR3 is TGTGCCAGCAGCCCCTGGACAGTGGGCGAGCAGTACTTC.

This clonotype has more than one count but fewer than ten. The chain has TRBV6-2 or TRBV6-3 and TRBJ1-2, with D tentatively TRBD1 (5 bases). V was cut by 6 bases and J by 11 bases, with 16 bases left in between. CDR3 length: 12 amino acids. Germline CDR1 and CDR2: MNHEY and SVGEGT. DNA for the CDR3: TGTGCCAGCAGCTCGTCCGACAGAGTTTACACCTTC. This gives the protein CASSSSDRVYTF.

The chain employs TRBV15 and TRBJ1-2, with 8 bases identical to TRBD1. In germline, CDR1 is LNHNV, CDR2 YYDKDF (reference sequence). This CDR3 spans 15 amino acids. J gave up 4 bases and V 0 bases, and 4 bases lay outside the gene matches. CDR3 residues: CATSRDWGTGYGYTF. For the CDR3, the DNA is TGTGCCACCAGCAGAGATTGGGGGACAGGCTATGGCTACACCTTC.

The J gene is TRBJ1-2, the V gene TRBV29-1; 7 bases fit TRBD1. CDR1 is SQVTM, CDR2 ANQGSEA, per germline. This CDR3 is 14 amino acids long. CDR3 coding DNA: TGCAGAGCCCCCGACAGGGTCCGGGGCTATGGCTACACCTTC. This codes for CRAPDRVRGYGYTF.

This rearrangement joins TRBV12-3 or TRBV12-4 to TRBJ1-1, with TRBD1 identical over 9 bases. The V gene end was trimmed by 6 bases and the J gene end by 8 bases; junction bases not matched to a gene: 7. The CDR3 has 13 residues. CDR3 sequence (DNA): TGTGCCAGCAGGCCTGGACAGGGGTCCGAAGCTTTCTTT. Protein product: CASRPGQGSEAFF.